The 10 T cell receptor beta chains below all came from one sample that was sequenced in a study of monozygotic twins with inflammatory bowel disease. TCRdb derives one entry per CDR3 protein from the 5' RACE reads, leaving out DNA. Found here are about 43,000 distinct CDR3 sequences; the top ten clones hold approximately 5.8%. Sequencing was done on a sample of blood. These receptor sequences come from a human donor with ulcerative colitis or Crohn's disease, or a healthy co-twin of an affected twin (not recorded which).

J is TRBJ2-7 and V is TRBV27; lacking DNA, the TRBD2 call made by TCRdb goes unchecked. The CDR3 consists of 16 residues. CDR1 is MNHEY and CDR2 is SMNVEV in the germline V gene (reference sequence). CDR3: CASSSLGASDTYEQYF.

This chain links TRBV12-3 or TRBV12-4 with TRBJ2-3; TCRdb indicates TRBD1, and absent DNA this call remains unverified. There are 16 residues in the CDR3. The CDR3 here is CASSLEGAHRTDTQYF.

This sequence joins TRBV28 and TRBJ1-1; TCRdb returns TRBD1, unconfirmable since there is no DNA. This CDR3 region has 15 residues. From germline, CDR1 is MDHEN and CDR2 SYDVKM. The CDR3 sequence is CASKSQGQRNTEAFF. Filled out from reference TRBV28 and TRBJ1-1, the complete variable domain reads DVKVTQSSRYLVKRTGEKVFLECVQDMDHENMFWYRQDPGLGLRLIYFSYDVKMKEKGDIPEGYSVSREKKERFSLILESASTNQTSMYLCASKSQGQRNTEAFFGQGTRLTVV.

The chain combines TRBV12-3 or TRBV12-4 with TRBJ1-5; TCRdb's D call, TRBD1, is unchecked because there is no DNA. The CDR3 is 16 residues long. CDR3 in amino acids: CASSLSRTGSNQPQHF.

This clonotype is medium-sized by frequency. The rearrangement joins TRBV5-1 to TRBJ2-3; TCRdb's D call, TRBD1, is unchecked because there is no DNA. This CDR3 is built from 14 residues. Germline lookup yields CDR1 SGHRS and CDR2 YFSETQ. CDR3 protein: CASFNRGLTDTQYF.

This chain's CDR3 is CSGGGEGYGYTF. J is TRBJ1-2 and V is TRBV29-1; TCRdb lists TRBD1, though no DNA is available to test this call. The CDR3 spans 12 residues. The V gene's germline CDR1 is SQVTM and CDR2 ANQGSEA.

The chain uses TRBV5-1 and TRBJ2-1; TCRdb's D gene call, TRBD1, goes unchecked for lack of DNA. The CDR3 has 14 amino acids. From germline, CDR1 is SGHRS and CDR2 YFSETQ. The CDR3 loop reads CATGPGDSYNEQFF.

The gene calls are TRBV6-2 or TRBV6-3 and TRBJ2-1; the TCRdb call, TRBD2, lacks DNA for checking. This CDR3 has 17 residues. The germline V gene has CDR1 MNHEY and CDR2 SVGEGT. The CDR3 here is CASSPTPGLAGSNEQFF.

The genes are TRBV29-1 and TRBJ2-3. Germline V lookup: CDR1 SQVTM, CDR2 ANQGSEA. The CDR3 runs to 11 residues. The CDR3 reads CSVEGGDTQYF.

Here the CDR3 reads CSAKTGTQPQHF. V is TRBV20-1 and J is TRBJ1-5; TCRdb picks TRBD1, but there is no DNA to check that call. From germline, CDR1 is DFQATT and CDR2 SNEGSKA (reference sequence). The CDR3 has 12 amino acids.